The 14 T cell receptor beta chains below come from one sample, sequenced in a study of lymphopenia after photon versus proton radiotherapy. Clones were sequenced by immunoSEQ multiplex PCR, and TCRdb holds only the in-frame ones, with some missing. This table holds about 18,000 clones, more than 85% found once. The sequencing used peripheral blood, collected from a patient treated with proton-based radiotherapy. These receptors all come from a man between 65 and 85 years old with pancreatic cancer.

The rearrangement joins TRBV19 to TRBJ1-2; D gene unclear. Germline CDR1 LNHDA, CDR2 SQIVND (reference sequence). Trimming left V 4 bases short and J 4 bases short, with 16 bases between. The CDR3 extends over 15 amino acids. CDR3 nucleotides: TGTGCCAGTAGTAGTATAGGCGGCCTCGGCTATGGCTACACCTTC. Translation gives CASSSIGGLGYGYTF.

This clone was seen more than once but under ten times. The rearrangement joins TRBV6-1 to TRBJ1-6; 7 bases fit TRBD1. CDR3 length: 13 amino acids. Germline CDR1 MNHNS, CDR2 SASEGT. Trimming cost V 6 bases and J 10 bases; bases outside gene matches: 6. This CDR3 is CASRGQEPSPLHF. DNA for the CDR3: TGTGCCAGCAGAGGACAGGAACCATCACCCCTCCACTTT.

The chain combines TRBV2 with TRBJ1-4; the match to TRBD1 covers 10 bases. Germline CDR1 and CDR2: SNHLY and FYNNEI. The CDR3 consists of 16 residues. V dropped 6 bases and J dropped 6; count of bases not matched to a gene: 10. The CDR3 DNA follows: TGTGCCAGCAGGCCAACCCCGGGACAGGGGTATGAAAAACTGTTTTTT. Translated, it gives CASRPTPGQGYEKLFF. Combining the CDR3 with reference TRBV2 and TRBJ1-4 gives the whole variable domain EPEVTQTPSHQVTQMGQEVILRCVPISNHLYFYWYRQILGQKVEFLVSFYNNEISEKSEIFDDQFSVERPDGSNFTLKIRSTKLEDSAMYFCASRPTPGQGYEKLFFGSGTQLSVL.

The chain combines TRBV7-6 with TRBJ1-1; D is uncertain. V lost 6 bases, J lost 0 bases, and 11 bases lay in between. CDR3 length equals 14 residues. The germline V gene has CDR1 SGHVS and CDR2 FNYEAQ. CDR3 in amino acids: CASRSTNMNTEAFF. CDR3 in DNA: TGTGCCAGCAGGTCGACAAACATGAACACTGAAGCTTTCTTT.

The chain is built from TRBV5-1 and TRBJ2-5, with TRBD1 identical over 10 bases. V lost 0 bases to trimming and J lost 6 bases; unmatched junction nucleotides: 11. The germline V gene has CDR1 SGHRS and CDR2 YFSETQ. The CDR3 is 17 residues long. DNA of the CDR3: TGCGCCAGCAGCTTGGGAACAGAGACAGGGGGCGTTAAGACCCAGTACTTC. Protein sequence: CASSLGTETGGVKTQYF. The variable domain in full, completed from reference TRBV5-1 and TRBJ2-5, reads KAGVTQTPRYLIKTRGQQVTLSCSPISGHRSVSWYQQTPGQGLQFLFEYFSETQRNKGNFPGRFSGRQFSNSRSEMNVSTLELGDSALYLCASSLGTETGGVKTQYFGPGTRLLVL.

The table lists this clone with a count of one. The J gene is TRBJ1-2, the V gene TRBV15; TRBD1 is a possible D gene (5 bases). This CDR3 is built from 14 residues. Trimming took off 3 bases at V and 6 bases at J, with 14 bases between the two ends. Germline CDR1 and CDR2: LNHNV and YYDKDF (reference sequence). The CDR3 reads CATSSHVGGDGYTF. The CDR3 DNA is TGTGCCACCAGCAGTCACGTAGGAGGGGATGGCTACACCTTC.

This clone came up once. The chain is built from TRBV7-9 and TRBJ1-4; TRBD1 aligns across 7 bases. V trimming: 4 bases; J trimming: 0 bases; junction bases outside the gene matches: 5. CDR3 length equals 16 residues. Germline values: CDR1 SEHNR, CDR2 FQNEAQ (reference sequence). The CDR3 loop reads CASSWQGDATNEKLFF. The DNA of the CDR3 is TGTGCCAGCAGCTGGCAGGGGGATGCAACTAATGAAAAACTGTTTTTT.

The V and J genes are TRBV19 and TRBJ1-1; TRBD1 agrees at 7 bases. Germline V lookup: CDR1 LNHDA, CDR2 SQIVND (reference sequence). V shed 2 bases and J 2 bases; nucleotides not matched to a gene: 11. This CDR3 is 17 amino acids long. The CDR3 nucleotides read TGTGCCAGTAGTATAAGGGGCAGGGGGGCATCAAACACTGAAGCTTTCTTT. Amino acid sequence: CASSIRGRGASNTEAFF.

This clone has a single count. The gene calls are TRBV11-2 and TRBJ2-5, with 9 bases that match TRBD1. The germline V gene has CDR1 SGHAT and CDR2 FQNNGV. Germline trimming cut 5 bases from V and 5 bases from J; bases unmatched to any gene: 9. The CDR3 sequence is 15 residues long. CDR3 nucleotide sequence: TGTGCCAGCAGCCCTCGGACAGGGGCGGGCGAGACCCAGTACTTC. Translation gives CASSPRTGAGETQYF.

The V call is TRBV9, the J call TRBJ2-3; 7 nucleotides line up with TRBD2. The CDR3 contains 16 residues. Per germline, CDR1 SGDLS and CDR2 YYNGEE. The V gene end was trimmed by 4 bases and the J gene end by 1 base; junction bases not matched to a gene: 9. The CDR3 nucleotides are TGTGCCAGCAGCCCCAGACTAGCCGCTCGCACAGATACGCAGTATTTT. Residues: CASSPRLAARTDTQYF.

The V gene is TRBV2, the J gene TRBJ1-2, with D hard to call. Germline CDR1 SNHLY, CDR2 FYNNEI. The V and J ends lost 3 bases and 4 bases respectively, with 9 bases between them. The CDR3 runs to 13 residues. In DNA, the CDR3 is TGTGCCAGCAGTGATACCAGGAGCTATGGCTACACCTTC. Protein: CASSDTRSYGYTF. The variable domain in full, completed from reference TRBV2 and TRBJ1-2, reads EPEVTQTPSHQVTQMGQEVILRCVPISNHLYFYWYRQILGQKVEFLVSFYNNEISEKSEIFDDQFSVERPDGSNFTLKIRSTKLEDSAMYFCASSDTRSYGYTFGSGTRLTVV.

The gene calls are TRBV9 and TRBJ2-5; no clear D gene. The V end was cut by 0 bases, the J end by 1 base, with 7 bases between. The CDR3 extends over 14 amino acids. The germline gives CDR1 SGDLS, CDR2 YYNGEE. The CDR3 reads CASSVGTVQETQYF. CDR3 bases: TGTGCCAGCAGCGTAGGAACGGTCCAAGAGACCCAGTACTTC.

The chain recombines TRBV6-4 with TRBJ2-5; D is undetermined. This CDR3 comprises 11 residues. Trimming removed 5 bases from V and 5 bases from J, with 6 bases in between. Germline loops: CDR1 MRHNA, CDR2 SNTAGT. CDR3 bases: TGTGCCAGCAGTAAAAGGGAGACCCAGTACTTC. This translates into CASSKRETQYF.

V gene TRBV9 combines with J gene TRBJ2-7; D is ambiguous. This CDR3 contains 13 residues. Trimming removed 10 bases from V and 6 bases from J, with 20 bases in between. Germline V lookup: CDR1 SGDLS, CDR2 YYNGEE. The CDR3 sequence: CAYSRRPSVEQYF. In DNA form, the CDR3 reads TGTGCCTATTCCAGGCGGCCGTCCGTCGAGCAGTACTTC.